This entry lists 25 T cell receptor beta chains sequenced from one sample in a study of cytomegalovirus exposure and HLA in healthy donors. This PCR relied on a set of 60 Vbeta primers and 13 Jbeta primers. The repertoire was sequenced with immunoSEQ multiplex PCR; TCRdb's copy has only in-frame clones and lacks some. The table lists 250,000 to 300,000 clones, about 93% of them singletons. Sequenced input: PBMCs. All receptors derive from a girl under 10 years old in good health and CMV-seronegative.

J is TRBJ1-5 and V is TRBV7-9, with D uncertain. The V end lost 1 base, the J end lost 2 bases, and 12 bases lay between the germline ends. Germline V gene data show CDR1 as SEHNR and CDR2 as FQNEAQ (reference sequence). The CDR3 has 16 residues. CDR3 nucleotides: TGTGCCAGCAGCTTAGGTGGGGAGTATGGCAATCAGCCCCAGCATTTT. It translates to CASSLGGEYGNQPQHF.

This chain uses TRBV5-4 with TRBJ2-1; no definite D call. From germline, CDR1 is SGHNT and CDR2 YYREEE (reference sequence). The CDR3 sequence is 16 residues long. With 3 bases removed from V and 6 bases from J, the gap between germline ends came to 19 bases. The CDR3 sequence is CASSSTDDTPINEQFF. CDR3 DNA: TGTGCCAGCAGCTCTACCGACGACACCCCCATCAATGAGCAGTTCTTC.

The chain uses TRBV5-4 and TRBJ2-7, with a weak D call TRBD2 (5 bases). In germline, CDR1 is SGHNT, CDR2 YYREEE (reference sequence). The V end was cut by 4 bases, the J end by 2 bases, with 13 bases between. This CDR3 is 14 amino acids long. The CDR3 coding sequence is TGTGCCAGCAGCGCCGAAGGACTTCCCTACGAGCAGTACTTC. Residues: CASSAEGLPYEQYF.

This clone was seen a single time. The rearrangement links TRBV6-1 to TRBJ2-7, with TRBD2 matching over 8 bases. The CDR3 contains 16 residues. V was clipped by 2 bases and J by 1 base; unmatched bases: 7. Germline-derived CDR1 and CDR2 are MNHNS and SASEGT. For the CDR3, the DNA is TGTGCCAGCAGTGAATTCCACGGGGGGGGGTCCTACGAGCAGTACTTC. Amino acids: CASSEFHGGGSYEQYF.

The chain has TRBV5-1 and TRBJ2-3; tentative D call: TRBD2 (7 bases). Trimming pared 2 bases from V and 4 bases from J, leaving 17 bases between. The germline gives CDR1 SGHRS, CDR2 YFSETQ. This CDR3 has 16 residues. CDR3 residues: CASSFVVEGGPDTQYF. The CDR3 DNA sequence: TGCGCCAGCAGCTTCGTAGTCGAGGGGGGGCCAGATACGCAGTATTTT. Together with reference TRBV5-1 and TRBJ2-3, the CDR3 gives the full variable domain: KAGVTQTPRYLIKTRGQQVTLSCSPISGHRSVSWYQQTPGQGLQFLFEYFSETQRNKGNFPGRFSGRQFSNSRSEMNVSTLELGDSALYLCASSFVVEGGPDTQYFGPGTRLTVL.

This sequence joins TRBV6-5 and TRBJ2-1, with 8 nucleotides matching TRBD2. Germline V gives CDR1 MNHEY, CDR2 SVGAGI. This CDR3 is built from 16 residues. V was clipped by 4 bases and J by 0 bases; unmatched bases: 5. The CDR3 reads CASSFQSGSSYNEQFF. CDR3 DNA sequence: TGTGCCAGCAGTTTCCAAAGCGGGAGCTCCTACAATGAGCAGTTCTTC.

The chain is built from TRBV4-1 and TRBJ2-1; 10 positions agree with TRBD2. CDR1 MGHRA and CDR2 YSYEKL come from the germline V gene. The CDR3 has 14 residues. V shed 6 bases and J 8 bases; nucleotides not matched to a gene: 7. CDR3: CASRRPGTSDEQFF. The DNA for the CDR3 is TGCGCCAGCAGGCGCCCCGGGACTAGCGATGAGCAGTTCTTC.

The J gene is TRBJ1-5, the V gene TRBV7-9; a weak D match, TRBD1 (6 bases). Germline CDR1 and CDR2: SEHNR and FQNEAQ (reference sequence). V lost 5 bases, J lost 6 bases, and 14 bases lay in between. This CDR3 region has 14 residues. The CDR3 sequence is CASSPGQSGQPQHF. The CDR3 nucleotides read TGTGCCAGCAGCCCGGGACAAAGCGGTCAGCCCCAGCATTTT. Supplemented by reference TRBV7-9 and TRBJ1-5, the full variable domain reads DTGVSQNPRHKITKRGQNVTFRCDPISEHNRLYWYRQTLGQGPEFLTYFQNEAQLEKSRLLSDRFSAERPKGSFSTLEIQRTEQGDSAMYLCASSPGQSGQPQHFGDGTRLSIL.

V is TRBV10-3 and J is TRBJ1-2; 8 nucleotides line up with TRBD1. This CDR3 region has 12 residues. Trimming removed 10 bases from V and 4 bases from J; junction bases left unmatched: 5. Germline assignment: CDR1 ENHRY and CDR2 SYGVKD. CDR3: CATITGGYGYTF. The CDR3 nucleotides read TGTGCCACTATAACAGGGGGCTATGGCTACACCTTC.

The CDR3 sequence: CASSYLRVAEETQYF. DNA of the CDR3: TGTGCCAGCAGTTACTTGAGGGTTGCTGAAGAGACCCAGTACTTC. The chain recombines TRBV6-5 with TRBJ2-5; maybe TRBD2 (5 bases). V lost 1 base and J 3 bases, leaving 12 bases between the germline ends. Germline V gene sequence: CDR1 MNHEY, CDR2 SVGAGI. CDR3 length: 15 residues.

This chain uses TRBV7-8 with TRBJ2-5; 8 bases agree with TRBD1. The end of the DNA aligns better with TRBJ2-7, so the J call may be wrong. Germline assignment: CDR1 SGHVS and CDR2 FQNEAQ. The CDR3 has 14 residues. The CDR3 coding sequence is TGTGCCAGCAACCCGGACAGGGTTGCCTACGAGCAGTACTTC. Translated, it gives CASNPDRVAYEQYF.

In this sample, this clone turned up once. This chain links TRBV9 with TRBJ1-1, with D uncertain. The V end was cut by 4 bases, the J end by 4 bases, with 11 bases between. CDR3 size: 13 residues. In germline, CDR1 is SGDLS, CDR2 YYNGEE. The CDR3, as DNA: TGTGCCAGCAGCCCTGCGGTGGGCACTGAAGCTTTCTTT. Encoded protein: CASSPAVGTEAFF.

The chain uses TRBV10-3 and TRBJ2-2; the D is unclear. With 11 bases removed from V and 1 base from J, the gap between germline ends came to 11 bases. CDR1 is ENHRY, CDR2 SYGVKD, per germline. The CDR3 has 13 amino acids. CDR3 protein: CASRPGNTGELFF. Written as DNA, the CDR3 is TGTGCCTCCCGGCCGGGGAACACCGGGGAGCTGTTTTTT.

The V gene is TRBV14, the J gene TRBJ2-1; D remains ambiguous. CDR3 length equals 14 residues. Germline CDR1 SGHDN, CDR2 FVKESK. Trimming took 3 bases from V and 8 from J, leaving 14 bases between them. CDR3 loop: CASSHPKFRYEQFF. Here the CDR3 DNA reads TGTGCCAGCAGCCATCCTAAATTCCGGTATGAGCAGTTCTTC. The variable domain in full, with the rest retrieved from reference TRBV14 and TRBJ2-1, is EAGVTQFPSHSVIEKGQTVTLRCDPISGHDNLYWYRRVMGKEIKFLLHFVKESKQDESGMPNNRFLAERTGGTYSTLKVQPAELEDSGVYFCASSHPKFRYEQFFGPGTRLTVL.

The rearrangement uses TRBV7-8 and TRBJ1-5; D remains unclear. Trimming pared 1 base from V and 0 bases from J, leaving 10 bases between. There are 16 residues in the CDR3. CDR1 SGHVS and CDR2 FQNEAQ come from the germline V gene. The CDR3 reads CASSLVARDSNQPQHF. The CDR3 region has the DNA TGTGCCAGCAGCTTAGTTGCGAGGGATAGCAATCAGCCCCAGCATTTT.

The V and J genes are TRBV5-1 and TRBJ2-7; 7 positions match TRBD1. J gave up 2 bases and V 4 bases, and 3 bases lay outside the gene matches. The CDR3 consists of 13 residues. CDR1 SGHRS and CDR2 YFSETQ come from the germline V gene. CDR3 DNA sequence: TGCGCCAGCAGCGTAGGGACAGCCTACGAGCAGTACTTC. This sequence encodes CASSVGTAYEQYF.

V and J are TRBV30 and TRBJ1-1; possible D gene TRBD1, 5 bases. The germline V gene encodes CDR1 GTSNPN and CDR2 SVGIG (reference sequence). The CDR3 covers 15 residues. Trimming took off 2 bases at V and 1 base at J, with 14 bases between the two ends. The CDR3 loop is CAWSPRWGGNTEAFF. The CDR3 nucleotides are TGTGCCTGGAGTCCCCGTTGGGGGGGGAACACTGAAGCTTTCTTT.

The chain joins TRBV19 to TRBJ2-3, with D maybe TRBD2 (6 bases). Trimming pared 6 bases from V and 6 bases from J, leaving 16 bases between. CDR1 and CDR2 from the germline V gene are LNHDA and SQIVND (reference sequence). This CDR3 contains 14 residues. The CDR3 loop reads CASSQDFGGDTQYF. CDR3 DNA sequence: TGTGCCAGTAGCCAGGATTTTGGGGGGGATACGCAGTATTTT.

This clone occurred once. This chain uses TRBV13 with TRBJ1-1; 7 positions match TRBD1. Looked up from germline, CDR1 is PRHDT and CDR2 is FYEKMQ (reference sequence). Losses at the gene ends were 0 bases for V and 1 base for J; bases not matched to a gene: 2. The CDR3 extends over 15 amino acids. CDR3 nucleotide sequence: TGTGCCAGCAGCTTAGGGGCAGGGGGGAACACTGAAGCTTTCTTT. It codes for CASSLGAGGNTEAFF.

This sequence joins TRBV5-1 and TRBJ1-1; 8 bases align to TRBD1. Germline V gene sequence: CDR1 SGHRS, CDR2 YFSETQ. V lost 2 bases to trimming and J lost 5 bases; unmatched junction nucleotides: 5. This CDR3 is built from 14 residues. CDR3 in DNA: TGCGCCAGCAGCTTTCAGGGGGCCCGAACTGAAGCTTTCTTT. Residues: CASSFQGARTEAFF.

The rearrangement uses TRBV18 and TRBJ2-7; 11 bases line up with TRBD2. The V gene's germline CDR1 is KGHSH and CDR2 LQKENI. V shed 2 bases, J shed 9 bases, and the junction held 18 bases outside the gene matches. The CDR3 is made up of 18 amino acids. The CDR3 loop reads CASSPRVIDASGGPGQYF. The CDR3 DNA reads as TGTGCCAGCTCACCAAGGGTGATTGATGCTAGCGGGGGGCCAGGGCAGTACTTC.

The genes are TRBV12-5 and TRBJ2-7; perhaps TRBD1 as D (7 bases). This CDR3 comprises 17 residues. Trimming cost V 4 bases and J 2 bases, with 21 bases left between them. Germline CDR1 and CDR2: LGHNT and FRNRAP. This chain's CDR3 is CASGSTVGGTAAYEQYF. DNA for the CDR3: TGTGCTAGTGGTTCAACCGTAGGCGGGACAGCTGCCTACGAGCAGTACTTC.

The J gene is TRBJ2-3, the V gene TRBV12-5; TRBD1 matches 7 bases. The germline gives CDR1 LGHNT, CDR2 FRNRAP. CDR3 size: 15 residues. Losses at the gene ends were 7 bases for V and 2 bases for J; bases not matched to a gene: 9. The CDR3 bases are TGTGCTAGTGACCACAGGGGACAAATCACAGATACGCAGTATTTT. Encoded protein: CASDHRGQITDTQYF. The variable domain in full, completed from reference TRBV12-5 and TRBJ2-3, reads DARVTQTPRHKVTEMGQEVTMRCQPILGHNTVFWYRQTMMQGLELLAYFRNRAPLDDSGMPKDRFSAEMPDATLATLKIQPSEPRDSAVYFCASDHRGQITDTQYFGPGTRLTVL.

The chain couples TRBV19 to TRBJ1-6; D is possibly TRBD1 (6 bases). Germline V gene lookup returns CDR1 LNHDA and CDR2 SQIVND (reference sequence). The CDR3 has 16 residues. The germline V and J ends were trimmed by 1 base and 10 bases, with 17 bases remaining between them. CDR3 bases: TGTGCCAGTAGTATAGTGGGCCAGGGGAACGGCTCACCCCTCCACTTT. This encodes CASSIVGQGNGSPLHF. The full variable domain, its missing parts supplied by reference TRBV19 and TRBJ1-6, is DGGITQSPKYLFRKEGQNVTLSCEQNLNHDAMYWYRQDPGQGLRLIYYSQIVNDFQKGDIAEGYSVSREKKESFPLTVTSAQKNPTAFYLCASSIVGQGNGSPLHFGNGTRLTVT.

This clone is a singleton in its sample. This chain connects TRBV10-3 to TRBJ1-6, with D tentatively TRBD1 (5 bases). The CDR3 spans 15 residues. Germline loops: CDR1 ENHRY, CDR2 SYGVKD. Trimming took off 0 bases at V and 6 bases at J, with 9 bases between the two ends. In DNA, the CDR3 is TGTGCCATCAGTGAGTCCCAGGGTTTTAATTCACCCCTCCACTTT. Encoded protein: CAISESQGFNSPLHF.